This entry describes one T cell receptor beta chain. Assay: immunoSEQ multiplex PCR; the TCRdb copy retains only in-frame clones and omits some. Counted here are 320,000 or so clones, approximately 89% occurring once; the ten biggest clones make up under 6%. V gave up 3 bases and J gave up 4 bases, with 9 bases separating them. The germline CDR1 and CDR2 sequences are LNHDA and SQIVND (reference sequence). The CDR3 has 13 residues. Those who participated ranged in age from about 18 to 89 years and resided in about 24 US areas. Participant-given clinical history determined each cohort assignment. This sample is drawn from a study of blood T cell repertoires in COVID-19.

This chain uses TRBV19 with TRBJ1-1, with D hard to call. Sequencing was done on a sample of PBMCs or T cells enriched from blood (not recorded which). This clonotype was obtained from a young man who had recovered from COVID-19. DNA of the CDR3: TGTGCCAGTAGTATTGCGACATTCACTGAAGCTTTCTTT. It is translated as CASSIATFTEAFF.